This record looks at one TCR beta chain sequence and its context. This may be a read error: a much more frequent sequence differs by one nucleotide. No conserved phenylalanine or tryptophan ends this CDR3, so it is likely a read error. This specimen belongs to a study of blood T cells in healthy people across ages. The CDR3 is 17 residues long. Deletions cut 1 base from V and 0 bases from J, with 13 bases between. Germline V lookup: CDR1 MNHNS, CDR2 SASEGT. A second PCR, run for about 6 to 11 cycles, used a sample-barcoded 5' primer plus a J-beta primer mix. TCRdb reprocessed the 5' RACE reads via MiXCR and lists one record per CDR3 protein. This table has some 790,000 distinct CDR3 sequences, 25% to 35% appearing once.

The receptor comes from a woman at least 80 years old in good health. Material: blood. The chain combines TRBV6-1 with TRBJ2-1; TRBD1 or TRBD2 may be the D gene (5 bases each). CDR3 amino acids: CASSEEGRGYSYNEQFV. DNA of the CDR3: TGTGCCAGCAGTGAAGAGGGACGGGGTTACTCCTACAATGAGCAGTTCGTC.